This TCR beta chain was identified during a study of cytotoxic CD8 clonotypes in ibrutinib-treated CLL. Study information: Partial responders roughly 25, complete 2; approximately twelve progressed and about 15 stayed in remission by median about 5.5 years.

From cryopreserved PBMCs came 1.5 to 2.5 micrograms of genomic DNA used for TCR beta libraries. The repertoire was sequenced with immunoSEQ multiplex PCR; TCRdb's copy has only in-frame clones and lacks some. This table has 35,000 to 50,000 clones, over 60% appearing once. In this sample, this clone turned up a few times. With V trimmed by 2 bases and J by 5 bases, 1 base remained unmatched. CDR3 length: 14 residues. Germline-derived CDR1 and CDR2 are MRHNA and SNTAGT. The V call is TRBV6-4, the J call TRBJ2-1, with 9 bases identical to TRBD2. This specimen consisted of PBMCs, obtained after 12 months of ibrutinib treatment. This receptor was identified in a human donor with chronic lymphocytic leukemia. CDR3 amino acids: CASSDLAGNNEQFF. The DNA for the CDR3 is TGTGCCAGCAGTGACCTAGCGGGAAACAATGAGCAGTTCTTC.